Following are 17 T cell receptor beta chains from one sample sequenced in a study of CD8+ T cells in alopecia areata. The treatment was: oral pan-JAK inhibitor, 5-10 mg twice daily. Sequencing relied on a cDNA template that was reverse transcribed from extracted RNA. Clones were read by immunoSEQ multiplex PCR, and TCRdb kept only the in-frame ones, dropping some. The repertoire includes about 140,000 clones, roughly 52% of them detected once, and approximately 15% sits in the top ten. The material was CD8+ T cells sorted from blood, obtained at week 4, from a patient treated with tofacitinib. Every receptor here comes from a human donor with alopecia areata.

The V call is TRBV9, the J call TRBJ1-5; a weak D match, TRBD1 (6 bases). V lost 1 base and J 5 bases, leaving 13 bases between the germline ends. Germline values: CDR1 SGDLS, CDR2 YYNGEE. The length of the CDR3 is 15 residues. CDR3 loop: CASSVLPGEHQPQHF. DNA for the CDR3: TGTGCCAGCAGCGTACTTCCAGGGGAACATCAGCCCCAGCATTTT.

This clone was detected only a few times. This chain uses TRBV4-1 with TRBJ1-2; 9 bases map to TRBD1. CDR3 size: 15 residues. Germline V gene lookup returns CDR1 MGHRA and CDR2 YSYEKL. J lost 2 bases, V lost 4 bases, and 5 bases had no gene match. The CDR3 region has the DNA TGCGCCAGCAGCCGCGGGACAGGGAGAAACTATGGCTACACCTTC. Protein: CASSRGTGRNYGYTF.

This rearrangement joins TRBV15 to TRBJ2-1, with TRBD1 matching over 8 bases. V trimming: 7 bases; J trimming: 7 bases; junction bases outside the gene matches: 9. This CDR3 is 14 amino acids long. Germline V gene lookup returns CDR1 LNHNV and CDR2 YYDKDF (reference sequence). The CDR3 is CATKSGGLKNEQFF. DNA for the CDR3: TGTGCCACCAAATCAGGGGGCCTAAAAAATGAGCAGTTCTTC.

CDR3 nucleotides: TGTGCCAGCAGCTTACCCCGGGGGAGCACAGATACGCAGTATTTT. This encodes CASSLPRGSTDTQYF. This chain links TRBV7-9 with TRBJ2-3, with a weak D call TRBD2 (6 bases). Trimming removed 2 bases from V and 0 bases from J, with 9 bases in between. Germline CDR1 SEHNR, CDR2 FQNEAQ (reference sequence). The CDR3 has 15 amino acids.

The V and J genes are TRBV30 and TRBJ1-1; no clear D. Trimming removed 0 bases at V and 1 base at J, with 6 bases between. Germline loops: CDR1 GTSNPN, CDR2 SVGIG (reference sequence). The CDR3 consists of 13 residues. The CDR3, as DNA: TGTGCCTGGAGTGTGTTGACGAACACTGAAGCTTTCTTT. It is translated as CAWSVLTNTEAFF. The complete variable domain, with remaining parts taken from reference TRBV30 and TRBJ1-1, reads SQTIHQWPATLVQPVGSPLSLECTVEGTSNPNLYWYRQAAGRGLQLLFYSVGIGQISSEVPQNLSASRPQDRQFILSSKKLLLSDSGFYLCAWSVLTNTEAFFGQGTRLTVV.

This CDR3 reads CSVEAGPSYNEQFF. Here the CDR3 DNA reads TGCAGCGTTGAAGCAGGGCCGTCCTACAATGAGCAGTTCTTC. The chain employs TRBV29-1 and TRBJ2-1; tentatively, D is TRBD1 (5 bases). CDR1 is SQVTM and CDR2 is ANQGSEA in the germline V gene. Trimming pared 1 base from V and 1 base from J, leaving 8 bases between. The CDR3 extends over 14 amino acids.

This clone was recorded a few times. CDR3 residues: CASSVDDLPSYNSPLHF. DNA for the CDR3: TGTGCCAGCAGCGTAGATGACCTCCCCTCCTATAATTCACCCCTCCACTTT. This sequence joins TRBV9 and TRBJ1-6; D gene ambiguous. This CDR3 region has 17 residues. Germline-derived CDR1 and CDR2 are SGDLS and YYNGEE. Trimming left V 0 bases short and J 0 bases short, with 10 bases between.

V gene TRBV27 combines with J gene TRBJ2-7; D unresolved. The CDR3 spans 13 residues. Germline V gives CDR1 MNHEY, CDR2 SMNVEV (reference sequence). V was shortened by 3 bases and J by 3 bases, with 9 bases between the two germline ends. CDR3 region: CASSLGLNYEQYF. In DNA form, the CDR3 reads TGTGCCAGCAGTTTGGGCTTAAACTACGAGCAGTACTTC.

The chain carries TRBV6-5 and TRBJ1-3; D ambiguous. The CDR3 runs to 13 residues. Germline CDR1 is MNHEY and CDR2 is SVGAGI. V was trimmed by 3 bases and J by 4 bases, leaving 7 bases between them. The CDR3 region is CASSYAEGNTIYF. The CDR3 nucleotides are TGTGCCAGCAGTTATGCAGAAGGAAACACCATATATTTT.

This clone appeared once. The chain carries TRBV27 and TRBJ2-5; TRBD1 matches at 9 bases. This CDR3 is 13 amino acids long. Losses at the gene ends were 6 bases for V and 5 bases for J; bases not matched to a gene: 4. From germline, CDR1 is MNHEY and CDR2 SMNVEV (reference sequence). CDR3 in amino acids: CASSRTGDETQYF. The CDR3 bases are TGTGCCAGCAGCCGGACAGGGGATGAGACCCAGTACTTC.

Only a few counts were recorded for this clone. The chain uses TRBV6-1 and TRBJ2-2; D is uncertain. Germline CDR1 is MNHNS and CDR2 is SASEGT. This CDR3 contains 14 residues. Trimming took 3 bases from V and 4 from J, leaving 9 bases between them. The CDR3 loop reads CASSEAFSTGELFF. In DNA form, the CDR3 reads TGTGCCAGCAGTGAGGCCTTTTCCACCGGGGAGCTGTTTTTT.

This rearrangement joins TRBV29-1 to TRBJ1-2, with D perhaps matching TRBD1 (5 bases). The CDR3 spans 13 residues. V lost 6 bases and J 8 bases, leaving 19 bases between the germline ends. From germline, CDR1 is SQVTM and CDR2 ANQGSEA. The CDR3, as DNA: TGCAGCGTCACACCCTGGGAGGGGTACGGCTACACCTTC. Protein sequence: CSVTPWEGYGYTF.

This chain joins TRBV7-9 and TRBJ2-7; 7 nucleotides agree with TRBD2. Losses at the gene ends were 4 bases for V and 1 base for J; bases not matched to a gene: 1. The CDR3 is made up of 13 amino acids. The germline V gene has CDR1 SEHNR and CDR2 FQNEAQ (reference sequence). The CDR3 DNA reads as TGTGCCAGCAGCTGGGAGGGTTCCTACGAGCAGTACTTC. It specifies CASSWEGSYEQYF. The variable domain in full, with the rest retrieved from reference TRBV7-9 and TRBJ2-7, is DTGVSQNPRHKITKRGQNVTFRCDPISEHNRLYWYRQTLGQGPEFLTYFQNEAQLEKSRLLSDRFSAERPKGSFSTLEIQRTEQGDSAMYLCASSWEGSYEQYFGPGTRLTVT.

The rearrangement links TRBV6-1 to TRBJ2-3; 8 bases match TRBD2. Trimming took 2 bases from V and 6 from J; bases not matched to a gene: 10. CDR3 length equals 16 residues. Germline V lookup: CDR1 MNHNS, CDR2 SASEGT. In nucleotides, the CDR3 is TGTGCCAGCAGTGAATTGCGGGGGGCCCCCGGGGATACGCAGTATTTT. Protein product: CASSELRGAPGDTQYF.

The chain recombines TRBV27 with TRBJ1-2; D remains ambiguous. Deletions cut 0 bases from V and 4 bases from J, with 3 bases between. The germline gives CDR1 MNHEY, CDR2 SMNVEV (reference sequence). This CDR3 region has 12 residues. CDR3 in amino acids: CASSLSGYGYTF. The CDR3 nucleotides read TGTGCCAGCAGTTTATCAGGCTATGGCTACACCTTC.

This chain uses TRBV11-2 with TRBJ1-2; D is undetermined. The CDR3 contains 13 residues. Germline CDR1 reads SGHAT; CDR2 reads FQNNGV. V lost 5 bases and J 1 base, leaving 8 bases between the germline ends. Here the CDR3 reads CASSAHSNYGYTF. CDR3 DNA: TGTGCCAGCAGCGCTCACAGTAACTATGGCTACACCTTC.

The chain joins TRBV7-9 to TRBJ1-3; no definite D call. Germline V gene data show CDR1 as SEHNR and CDR2 as FQNEAQ (reference sequence). The CDR3 runs 14 residues. V dropped 8 bases and J dropped 0 bases, with 11 bases sitting between them. CDR3 residues: CASAVGSSGNTIYF. CDR3 bases: TGTGCCAGCGCAGTGGGTAGCTCTGGAAACACCATATATTTT.